This T cell receptor (beta chain) was recovered during a study of shared T cell receptors in the human thymus. Germline V gives CDR1 MGHRA, CDR2 YSYEKL. The CDR3 has 20 residues. Trimming cost V 1 base and J 5 bases, with 26 bases left between them. Sequencing used immunoSEQ multiplex PCR; TCRdb keeps in-frame clones, though not all of them. The sample contains approximately 660,000 clones, more than 75% of which appear only once. These data were also reused for a study on human thymus T cells. This second study notes: Related work found strong thymic repertoire overlap between unrelated individuals.

The sample consisted of thymocytes. The sequence was obtained from a boy in the first two years of life with a congenital heart defect. The chain links TRBV4-1 to TRBJ2-2; D is possibly TRBD2 (6 bases). CDR3 loop: CASSQVGGNRTGLGTGELFF. The CDR3 DNA is TGCGCCAGCAGCCAAGTTGGGGGGAATAGGACGGGACTGGGTACCGGGGAGCTGTTTTTT.